Reported below is one T cell receptor (beta chain). Antigen specificity is unknown. Trimming took off 4 bases at V and 0 bases at J, with 10 bases between the two ends. Germline loops: CDR1 SGHRS, CDR2 YFSETQ. The CDR3 length is 14 residues. Time point reported: pretreatment peripheral blood. Synthetic TCR analog templates were spiked into all PCRs individually. Sequencing used immunoSEQ multiplex PCR; TCRdb keeps in-frame clones, though not all of them. The data contain roughly 95,000 clones, around nine tenths of them seen just once; the ten biggest clones take up about 2%. The data belong to a study of PD-L1 blockade in urothelial cancer. The wider study: It was at some point between 2013 and 2015 that patients started atezolizumab at 1,200 mg intravenously every 3 weeks. Patients had been given 0 to 3 earlier chemotherapy regimens.

Study-wide results and caveats: Expansion of tumor-associated blood clones at 3 weeks was greater in durable-benefit patients.

This sequence joins TRBV5-1 and TRBJ1-2; D ambiguous. The TCR sequence derives from a man in his 60s with urothelial cancer. The sample was PBMCs, taken around atezolizumab (anti-PD-L1) treatment. CDR3 DNA: TGCGCCAGCAGCCTAACGACAACTAACTATGGCTACACCTTC. It is translated as CASSLTTTNYGYTF.